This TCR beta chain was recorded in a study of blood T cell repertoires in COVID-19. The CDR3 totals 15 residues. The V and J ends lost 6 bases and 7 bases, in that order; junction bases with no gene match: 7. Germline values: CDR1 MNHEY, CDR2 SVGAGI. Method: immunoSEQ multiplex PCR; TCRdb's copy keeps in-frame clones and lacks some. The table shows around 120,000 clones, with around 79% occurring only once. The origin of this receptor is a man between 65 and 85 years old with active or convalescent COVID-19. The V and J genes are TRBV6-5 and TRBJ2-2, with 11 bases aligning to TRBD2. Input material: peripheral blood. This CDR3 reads CASRQLAGAGGELFF. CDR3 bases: TGTGCCAGCAGACAACTAGCGGGAGCAGGCGGGGAGCTGTTTTTT.